Each of the 28 T cell receptor beta chains below was sequenced from the same sample in a study of T cell responses to AZD1222 COVID-19 vaccine (dated by TCRdb to the early 2020s). The library was generated by the immunoSEQ multiplex PCR assay. TCRdb mirrors the immuneACCESS table, restricted to in-frame sequences. Some clones are absent from its copies; in checked studies, under half trace to an unresolved V gene, and the reason for the others is unknown. The sample has fewer than 85,000 clones on record, around 92% of them singletons. Roughly 7% of the sample goes to the ten largest clones. The intended sense of this specimen's time point label: baseline before first vaccination. The intended sense of this specimen's treatment or condition label: meningococcal conjugate vaccine given as trial control. The sequencing used peripheral blood, collected on day 0 of MenACWY control vaccination. All receptors derive from an adult in good health.

The V gene is TRBV7-9, the J gene TRBJ1-2; D gene uncertain. This CDR3 has 12 amino acids. Trimming cost V 3 bases and J 8 bases, with 10 bases left between them. Looked up from germline, CDR1 is SEHNR and CDR2 is FQNEAQ (reference sequence). CDR3 region: CASSLELGGYTF. The CDR3 region has the DNA TGTGCCAGCAGCTTGGAGTTAGGGGGCTACACCTTC.

The table lists this clone with a count of one. The rearrangement links TRBV19 to TRBJ2-7; 7 bases fit TRBD1. With V trimmed by 9 bases and J by 0 bases, 2 bases remained unmatched. CDR1 is LNHDA, CDR2 SQIVND, per germline (reference sequence). This CDR3 has 12 residues. The CDR3 sequence is CASGTASYEQYF. In DNA form, the CDR3 reads TGTGCCAGCGGGACAGCCTCCTACGAGCAGTACTTC.

This clone has only one observation. The genes are TRBV28 and TRBJ1-5; D uncertain. Trimming stripped 3 bases from V and 3 bases from J, with 12 bases between. Germline lookup yields CDR1 MDHEN and CDR2 SYDVKM. This CDR3 contains 15 residues. The CDR3 protein is CASSFDGVANQPQHF. For the CDR3, the DNA is TGTGCCAGCAGTTTCGACGGGGTTGCCAATCAGCCCCAGCATTTT.

The chain joins TRBV2 to TRBJ2-7, with 8 bases that match TRBD2. Losses at the gene ends were 8 bases for V and 3 bases for J; bases not matched to a gene: 3. This CDR3 is 12 amino acids long. In germline, CDR1 is SNHLY, CDR2 FYNNEI. CDR3 region: CASLAGGYEQYF. CDR3 nucleotide sequence: TGTGCCAGCCTTGCGGGGGGCTACGAGCAGTACTTC.

The rearrangement joins TRBV28 to TRBJ1-5; no clear D. V shed 2 bases and J shed 5 bases, with 7 bases lying between them. There are 13 residues in the CDR3. Germline-derived CDR1 and CDR2 are MDHEN and SYDVKM. CDR3 loop: CASSLRSDQPQHF. DNA for the CDR3: TGTGCCAGCAGTTTAAGGAGTGATCAGCCCCAGCATTTT.

The V and J genes are TRBV2 and TRBJ2-3; 12 bases map to TRBD2. This CDR3 region has 13 residues. The germline CDR1 and CDR2 sequences are SNHLY and FYNNEI. Losses at the gene ends were 8 bases for V and 4 bases for J; bases not matched to a gene: 1. The CDR3 coding sequence is TGTGCCAGCCTAGCGGGGGGGGCAGATACGCAGTATTTT. This encodes CASLAGGADTQYF.

This chain joins TRBV19 and TRBJ2-3; maybe TRBD2 (6 bases). Trimming took off 4 bases at V and 6 bases at J, with 17 bases between the two ends. The germline CDR1 and CDR2 sequences are LNHDA and SQIVND (reference sequence). The CDR3 is made up of 15 amino acids. DNA of the CDR3: TGTGCCAGTAGTAAGTCGGGGGTTTCTGCGGATACGCAGTATTTT. Its translation: CASSKSGVSADTQYF.

This clone was counted once. The chain uses TRBV18 and TRBJ1-6; no reliable D call. Germline V gene data show CDR1 as KGHSH and CDR2 as LQKENI. The CDR3 runs 15 residues. V lost 8 bases and J 8 bases, leaving 19 bases between the germline ends. The CDR3 nucleotides are TGTGCCAGCACCCCCGATGAGCCAACCTATTCACCCCTCCACTTT. This gives the protein CASTPDEPTYSPLHF. The whole variable domain, filled in from reference TRBV18 and TRBJ1-6, reads NAGVMQNPRHLVRRRGQEARLRCSPMKGHSHVYWYRQLPEEGLKFMVYLQKENIIDESGMPKERFSAEFPKEGPSILRIQQVVRGDSAAYFCASTPDEPTYSPLHFGNGTRLTVT.

In its sample, this clone was seen once. The chain employs TRBV11-3 and TRBJ1-1; weak D call: TRBD1 (5 bases). Deletions cut 6 bases from V and 1 base from J, with 9 bases between. Germline V gene sequence: CDR1 SGHNT, CDR2 YENEEA. The length of the CDR3 is 13 residues. The CDR3 reads CASSYDRNTEAFF. The DNA for the CDR3 is TGTGCCAGCAGTTACGACAGGAACACTGAAGCTTTCTTT.

The V call is TRBV19, the J call TRBJ1-5; possibly TRBD1 for D (6 bases). Germline V gene sequence: CDR1 LNHDA, CDR2 SQIVND (reference sequence). The V end lost 2 bases, the J end lost 6 bases, and 14 bases lay between the germline ends. The CDR3 is 15 amino acids. The CDR3 reads CASSINQGMGQPQHF. In nucleotides, the CDR3 is TGTGCCAGTAGTATAAACCAGGGGATGGGTCAGCCCCAGCATTTT.

This chain joins TRBV19 and TRBJ1-5; 9 bases map to TRBD1. Germline trimming cut 4 bases from V and 2 bases from J; bases unmatched to any gene: 3. This CDR3 has 15 amino acids. The V gene's germline CDR1 is LNHDA and CDR2 SQIVND (reference sequence). CDR3: CASSSRDRGNQPQHF. The CDR3 DNA sequence: TGTGCCAGTAGTAGTAGGGACAGGGGCAATCAGCCCCAGCATTTT.

The rearrangement joins TRBV6-5 to TRBJ2-5, with D possibly called TRBD1 or TRBD2 (5 bases each). CDR1 is MNHEY and CDR2 is SVGAGI in the germline V gene. This CDR3 has 13 residues. Trimming removed 6 bases at V and 1 base at J, with 9 bases between. CDR3 region: CASSGTAQETQYF. The CDR3, as DNA: TGTGCCAGCAGCGGGACGGCCCAAGAGACCCAGTACTTC.

The V gene is TRBV24-1, the J gene TRBJ1-5; D is undetermined. This CDR3 comprises 14 residues. Between the trimmed V and J ends, which lost 2 bases and 4 bases, there was a span of 8 bases. The germline gives CDR1 KGHDR, CDR2 SFDVKD. The CDR3 sequence: CATSDYKENQPQHF. The CDR3 DNA is TGTGCCACCAGTGATTATAAGGAGAATCAGCCCCAGCATTTT.

The V and J genes are TRBV30 and TRBJ1-6; D call uncertain. CDR1 is GTSNPN and CDR2 is SVGIG in the germline V gene (reference sequence). With 0 bases removed from V and 4 bases from J, the gap between germline ends came to 16 bases. The CDR3 covers 17 residues. The CDR3 region is CAWSVPGQELYNSPLHF. The CDR3 DNA is TGTGCCTGGAGTGTACCGGGTCAGGAGCTATATAATTCACCCCTCCACTTT.

The chain has TRBV15 and TRBJ2-1; 10 bases match TRBD2. CDR1 is LNHNV, CDR2 YYDKDF, per germline (reference sequence). The CDR3 has 17 residues. V dropped 5 bases and J dropped 1; count of bases not matched to a gene: 8. The CDR3, as DNA: TGTGCCACCAGCCCGGCTAGCGGGAGAAAATCCTACAATGAGCAGTTCTTC. Translating it yields CATSPASGRKSYNEQFF.

Details on this clone: Other DNA sequences in this specimen translate into the identical CDR3. J is TRBJ1-1 and V is TRBV28; 8 nucleotides match TRBD1. The germline gives CDR1 MDHEN, CDR2 SYDVKM. This CDR3 spans 14 amino acids. The V and J ends lost 8 bases and 3 bases, in that order; junction bases with no gene match: 8. The CDR3 protein is CASSLAGGYTEAFF. In DNA, the CDR3 is TGTGCCAGCTCCTTGGCAGGGGGCTACACTGAAGCTTTCTTT.

The CDR3 DNA sequence: TGTGCCAGCTCACCCACCCTTACAGGGTTGAGGGAAGCTTTCTTT. Protein product: CASSPTLTGLREAFF. The rearrangement uses TRBV18 and TRBJ1-1, with a possible D match to TRBD1 (6 bases). This CDR3 spans 15 amino acids. Trimming stripped 3 bases from V and 8 bases from J, with 19 bases between. Germline V gene lookup returns CDR1 KGHSH and CDR2 LQKENI.

V usage is TRBV5-1 and J usage is TRBJ1-2; D might be TRBD1 (6 bases). From germline, CDR1 is SGHRS and CDR2 YFSETQ. V lost 0 bases and J lost 1, with 10 bases in between. CDR3 length: 15 residues. The CDR3: CASSLGQGLNYGYTF. As DNA, the CDR3 is TGCGCCAGCAGCTTGGGGCAGGGGCTTAACTATGGCTACACCTTC. Full variable domain (missing parts from reference TRBV5-1 and TRBJ1-2): KAGVTQTPRYLIKTRGQQVTLSCSPISGHRSVSWYQQTPGQGLQFLFEYFSETQRNKGNFPGRFSGRQFSNSRSEMNVSTLELGDSALYLCASSLGQGLNYGYTFGSGTRLTVV.

The chain has TRBV7-8 and TRBJ1-1; D unresolved. Trimming stripped 5 bases from V and 0 bases from J, with 10 bases between. The length of the CDR3 is 14 residues. The germline CDR1 and CDR2 sequences are SGHVS and FQNEAQ. The CDR3 sequence: CASSLEQLNTEAFF. In DNA, the CDR3 is TGTGCCAGCAGCCTGGAACAGTTGAACACTGAAGCTTTCTTT.

The V and J genes are TRBV7-2 and TRBJ2-5, with TRBD2 matching over 14 bases. V was clipped by 5 bases and J by 4 bases; unmatched bases: 12. Germline CDR1 is SGHTA and CDR2 is FQGNSA. CDR3 size: 18 residues. The CDR3 loop reads CASSTEGLAGGRGETQYF. In DNA form, the CDR3 reads TGTGCCAGCAGCACGGAAGGACTAGCGGGGGGCCGGGGAGAGACCCAGTACTTC.

This chain connects TRBV5-1 to TRBJ1-1; 7 bases are a match to TRBD1. With V trimmed by 4 bases and J by 1 base, 7 bases remained unmatched. CDR1 is SGHRS and CDR2 is YFSETQ in the germline V gene. CDR3 length equals 15 residues. The CDR3 region is CASSGGQNKNTEAFF. In nucleotides, the CDR3 is TGCGCCAGCAGCGGGGGACAGAATAAGAACACTGAAGCTTTCTTT.

The rearrangement links TRBV7-2 to TRBJ2-1; TRBD2 agrees at 7 bases. The CDR3 spans 15 residues. Germline CDR1 reads SGHTA; CDR2 reads FQGNSA. The J segment lost 2 bases and the V segment lost 7 bases, leaving 8 bases of the junction unmatched. The CDR3 DNA reads TGTGCCAGCACCCAGGCTCTAGCGGCCTACAATGAGCAGTTCTTC. It codes for CASTQALAAYNEQFF.

The V and J genes are TRBV18 and TRBJ2-6; D possibly corresponds to TRBD1 (5 bases). Germline CDR1 KGHSH, CDR2 LQKENI. There are 15 residues in the CDR3. V gave up 4 bases and J gave up 0 bases, with 7 bases separating them. The CDR3 nucleotides are TGTGCCAGCTCACACGACAGCTCTGGGGCCAACGTCCTGACTTTC. Translating it yields CASSHDSSGANVLTF.

This chain links TRBV27 with TRBJ2-7; 7 bases are shared with TRBD2. Germline V gene data show CDR1 as MNHEY and CDR2 as SMNVEV (reference sequence). The CDR3 runs 14 residues. With 5 bases clipped from V and 0 bases from J, the junction kept 4 bases outside the gene matches. The CDR3 DNA is TGTGCCAGCAGTCGGGCGGGAGTCTCCTACGAGCAGTACTTC. This codes for CASSRAGVSYEQYF.

CDR3 sequence: CASSPPLWAAASTDTQYF. DNA for the CDR3: TGTGCCAGCTCACCACCGCTTTGGGCAGCAGCTAGCACAGATACGCAGTATTTT. The J gene is TRBJ2-3, the V gene TRBV18; D not certain. Germline CDR1 and CDR2: KGHSH and LQKENI. V lost 0 bases and J lost 0, with 16 bases in between. The CDR3 sequence is 18 residues long.

The chain employs TRBV6-5 and TRBJ2-7, with D tentatively TRBD2 (6 bases). Germline lookup yields CDR1 MNHEY and CDR2 SVGAGI. The V and J ends lost 6 bases and 2 bases respectively, with 14 bases between them. The CDR3 length is 14 residues. CDR3 loop: CASSQTGVPYEQYF. CDR3 in DNA: TGTGCCAGCAGCCAGACGGGGGTCCCCTACGAGCAGTACTTC.

V usage is TRBV5-1 and J usage is TRBJ2-1; D is perhaps TRBD1 (5 bases). Germline V CDR1 and CDR2: SGHRS, YFSETQ. There are 15 residues in the CDR3. Trimming stripped 0 bases from V and 0 bases from J, with 7 bases between. CDR3 bases: TGCGCCAGCAGCTTGGGACAGAGCTCCTACAATGAGCAGTTCTTC. It codes for CASSLGQSSYNEQFF.

The chain joins TRBV7-6 to TRBJ2-7; D is unclear. The CDR3 consists of 14 residues. Trimming pared 5 bases from V and 0 bases from J, leaving 11 bases between. Germline values: CDR1 SGHVS, CDR2 FNYEAQ. CDR3 sequence: CASSPTDVSYEQYF. CDR3 coding DNA: TGTGCCAGCAGCCCTACAGACGTCTCCTACGAGCAGTACTTC.